A selection of T cell receptor beta chains follows, all from one sample in a study of cytomegalovirus exposure and HLA in healthy donors. The repertoire was sequenced with immunoSEQ multiplex PCR; TCRdb's copy has only in-frame clones and lacks some. The table includes 100,000 to 150,000 clones, about 80% detected once. Sequencing was performed on PBMCs. These receptors originate from a boy between 2 and 10 years old in good health and CMV-seronegative. Each CDR3 is given with its conserved first and last residue. A D gene is named only where the DNA matches it firmly. Rows may omit the clone size; those that give it use once, few, many or a size class.

clone_size d_call j_call v_call cdr3_nt cdr3_aa
NA NA TRBJ1-2 TRBV4-2 TGTGCCAGCAGCCAAGTCTTGGAGGGTACGTGGGGCTACACCTTC CASSQVLEGTWGYTF
NA NA TRBJ2-5 TRBV6-5 TGTGCCAGCAGTTACACGGGACTGAAAGAGACCCAGTACTTC CASSYTGLKETQYF
NA NA TRBJ2-5 TRBV18 TGTGCCAGCTCACCACGAGACGGGGTTCAAGAGACCCAATACTTC CASSPRDGVQETQYF
NA TRBD2 TRBJ2-3 TRBV5-4 TGTGCCAGCGGGGGGGAAAACACAGATACGCAGTATTTT CASGGENTDTQYF
NA NA TRBJ1-2 TRBV19 TGTGCCGCAATGGGCACGCCCGGCAGCTACACCTTC CAAMGTPGSYTF
NA NA TRBJ2-3 TRBV6-4 TGTGCCAGCAGTGAGGGCTTCGTCACAGATACGCAGTATTTT CASSEGFVTDTQYF
NA NA TRBJ2-7 TRBV7-8 TGTGCCAGCAGCTTCACAGGGATATTCCACGAGCAGTACTTC CASSFTGIFHEQYF
NA TRBD1 TRBJ1-1 TRBV15 TGTGCCACCAGCCAGGGGATACAGGGGCGGGGAGCTTTCTTT CATSQGIQGRGAFF
NA NA TRBJ1-1 TRBV18 TGTGCCAGCTCACCCTGGGAGGGGGACACTGAAGCTTTCTTT CASSPWEGDTEAFF
NA NA TRBJ1-6 TRBV30 TGTGCCTGGAGTGTACGAACAGGGAATAATTCACCCCTCCACTTT CAWSVRTGNNSPLHF
NA NA TRBJ1-1 TRBV4-1 TGCGCCAGCAGCCAAGAAATCTGGGCCACTGAAGCTTTCTTT CASSQEIWATEAFF
NA NA TRBJ2-2 TRBV6-5 TGTGCCAGCAGGACTTTCGAGGGGGCCGGGGAGCTGTTTTTT CASRTFEGAGELFF
NA NA TRBJ1-5 TRBV4-2 TGTGCCAGCAGACTTGACTACCGGGACACATATAGCAATCAGCCCCAGCATTTT CASRLDYRDTYSNQPQHF
NA NA TRBJ1-1 TRBV13 TGTGCCAGCAGCCTAGCCGACACTGAAGCTTTCTTT CASSLADTEAFF
NA TRBD1 TRBJ1-1 TRBV5-4 TGTGCCAGCAGCGCAGGGGGCCCGGGGACTGAAGCTTTCTTT CASSAGGPGTEAFF
NA NA TRBJ1-1 TRBV5-6 TGTGCCAGCAGCTTGGTTGGGGCAGGCCCTGAAGCTTTCTTT CASSLVGAGPEAFF
NA TRBD1 TRBJ2-5 TRBV4-3 TGCGCCAGCAGCCCCTTTGGACAGGAAGAGACCCAGTACTTC CASSPFGQEETQYF
NA NA TRBJ1-1 TRBV6-5 TGTGCCAGCAGGGGGCCCTTGAACACTGAAGCTTTCTTT CASRGPLNTEAFF
NA NA TRBJ2-7 TRBV6-6 TGTGCCAGCAGTTACGATAGTATCGACGAGCAGTACTTC CASSYDSIDEQYF
NA TRBD1 TRBJ1-2 TRBV27 TGTGCCAGCAGTCATAGACAGGGCTCTAACTATGGCTACACCTTC CASSHRQGSNYGYTF
NA NA TRBJ1-1 TRBV7-9 TGTTCCAGCAGCTTAGGCCACAGGACGAACACTGAAGCTTTCTTT CSSSLGHRTNTEAFF
NA NA TRBJ2-5 TRBV4-2 TGTGCCAGCAGCGAGACAGGTCAGGTCAACCAAGAGACCCAGTACTTC CASSETGQVNQETQYF
NA TRBD2 TRBJ2-5 TRBV6-6 TGTGCCAGCAGTTTTGGGACTACGGAGACCCAGTACTTC CASSFGTTETQYF
NA TRBD1 TRBJ2-2 TRBV4-1 TGCGCCAGCAGCCAAACTCAGGGGGTCCGGGAGCTGTTTTTT CASSQTQGVRELFF
NA TRBD2 TRBJ2-1 TRBV9 TGTGCCAGCAGCGTATCTGGCGGGAGCTTTGCCTATGAGCAGTTCTTC CASSVSGGSFAYEQFF
NA TRBD1 TRBJ2-5 TRBV9 TGTGCCAGCAGCACCGGGACAGACTCCCAAGAGACCCAGTACTTC CASSTGTDSQETQYF
NA TRBD1 TRBJ2-2 TRBV6-4 TGTGCCAGCAGTGACTCGGACAGGGGTAGTACCGGGGAGCTGTTTTTT CASSDSDRGSTGELFF
NA NA TRBJ2-1 TRBV30 TGTGCCTGCCTTCCCCTCCTAGCTTATGAGCAGTTCTTC CACLPLLAYEQFF
NA NA TRBJ1-2 TRBV6-5 TGTGCCAGCAGTTACTCGGGCAGCTTTAACTATGGCTACACCTTC CASSYSGSFNYGYTF
NA NA TRBJ1-1 TRBV6-1 TGTGCCAGCAGTGAAACTCCCGAGGGGGACACTGAAGCTTTCTTT CASSETPEGDTEAFF
once TRBD1 TRBJ1-5 TRBV18 TGTGCCAGCTCAGGACTGACAGGGGCTAGCAATCAGCCCCAGCATTTT CASSGLTGASNQPQHF
few TRBD1 TRBJ1-2 TRBV4-1 TGCGCCAGCAGCCAAGCGACAGGGACCAACTATGGCTACACCTTC CASSQATGTNYGYTF
once NA TRBJ2-5 TRBV7-9 TGTTCCAGCAGCTATACTTACGAGACCCAGTACTTC CSSSYTYETQYF
NA TRBD1 TRBJ1-2 TRBV2 TGTGCCAGCAGTTCTCACGACAGGGCCCAGGAGCCTGGCTACACCTTC CASSSHDRAQEPGYTF
NA NA TRBJ1-3 TRBV27 TGTGCCAGCAGTGTCGACACAAACTCTGGAAACACCATATATTTT CASSVDTNSGNTIYF
NA TRBD1 TRBJ1-2 TRBV6-1 TGTGCCAGCAACCCGGACAGGGGAAGTCACTATGGCTACACCTTC CASNPDRGSHYGYTF
NA TRBD1 TRBJ1-2 TRBV2 TGTGCCAGCATTAGGGGGCTTTACGGCTACACCTTC CASIRGLYGYTF
NA NA TRBJ2-5 TRBV9 TGTGCCAGCAGTGGGGGGGGGCACCAAGAGACCCAGTACTTC CASSGGGHQETQYF
NA TRBD2 TRBJ2-1 TRBV19 TGTGCCAGTAGCCCACCACCCTGGCGGGAGAAGTTCTTC CASSPPPWREKFF
few NA TRBJ1-2 TRBV5-6 TGTGCCAGCAGCTTGGCAGGGGCCCCCTATGGCTACACCTTC CASSLAGAPYGYTF
few TRBD1 TRBJ1-1 TRBV6-5 TGTGCCAGCAATGAAGACAGGGGGTACACTGAAGCTTTCTTT CASNEDRGYTEAFF
once TRBD1 TRBJ1-5 TRBV9 TGTGCCAGCAGCCCGGGACAGGGGAGCAATCAGCCCCAGCATTTT CASSPGQGSNQPQHF
NA NA TRBJ1-1 TRBV7-9 TGTGCCAGCAGCACCACAGGGTCGAACACTGAAGCTTTCTTT CASSTTGSNTEAFF
NA NA TRBJ2-6 TRBV6-6 TGTGCCAGCAGCGCTGGGGCCAACGTCCTGACTTTC CASSAGANVLTF
NA TRBD2 TRBJ2-5 TRBV7-6 TGTGCCAGCAGCTTAGCGTTGGGACTAGCGGGAGAGGAAGAGACCCAGTACTTC CASSLALGLAGEEETQYF
NA TRBD2 TRBJ2-5 TRBV10-3 TGTGCCATCAGTCCCGGGACTAGCGACCAAGAGACCCAGTACTTC CAISPGTSDQETQYF
NA NA TRBJ1-2 TRBV6-6 TGTGCCAGCAGTCGACAGGCGAGTAACTATGGCTACACCTTC CASSRQASNYGYTF
NA NA TRBJ1-1 TRBV4-2 TGTGCCAGCAGCCCGGTGGGGGAGGCTGAAGCTTTCTTT CASSPVGEAEAFF
NA TRBD2 TRBJ2-1 TRBV10-3 TGTGCCATCATGACTAGCGAGGCCTACAATGAGCAGTTCTTC CAIMTSEAYNEQFF
NA TRBD2 TRBJ2-2 TRBV15 TGTGCCACCAGCAGAGGGTTTAGCGGGAGACAAGCAAACACCGGGGAGCTGTTTTTT CATSRGFSGRQANTGELFF
NA NA TRBJ1-4 TRBV9 TGTGCCAGCAGCGTAGGTCCAGGGATAAATGAAAAACTGTTTTTT CASSVGPGINEKLFF
NA NA TRBJ2-5 TRBV28 TGTGCCAGCAGTTTATACGGAGTACCCCAAGAGACCCAGTACTTC CASSLYGVPQETQYF